Below, 8 T cell receptor beta chains from the same sample are listed, as sequenced in a study of T cell repertoires in cytomegalovirus infection. MiXCR, run by TCRdb on the reads, gives a single entry per CDR3 protein. This sample has around 360,000 distinct CDR3 sequences, with roughly 34% found just once. The antigens these receptors bind are not known. The starting material was cultured PBMCs, obtained from culture after CMV antigen stimulation. The receptors were gathered from a human donor in good health (CMV status not recorded). Some clones in this sample may be carry-over from other donors' samples.

V is TRBV7-2 and J is TRBJ2-1, with 7 positions matching TRBD2. The J segment lost 8 bases and the V segment lost 3 bases, leaving 10 bases of the junction unmatched. Per the germline V gene, CDR1 is SGHTA and CDR2 is FQGNSA. The CDR3 loop spans 15 amino acids. The chain's CDR3 is CASSFVGGGADEQFF. As DNA, the CDR3 is TGTGCCAGCAGCTTTGTTGGGGGAGGGGCGGATGAGCAGTTCTTC.

This clonotype was detected a few times. This chain joins TRBV5-1 and TRBJ1-1, with a tentative D call TRBD1 (5 bases). Germline loops: CDR1 SGHRS, CDR2 YFSETQ. The CDR3 is 14 amino acids. The V end was cut by 0 bases, the J end by 2 bases, with 8 bases between. The CDR3 here is CASSLGRDNTEAFF. CDR3 coding DNA: TGCGCCAGCAGCTTGGGGAGGGACAACACTGAAGCTTTCTTT.

The J gene is TRBJ1-1, the V gene TRBV7-2, with D possibly TRBD1 on 6 matching bases. V shed 1 base and J shed 8 bases, with 14 bases lying between them. From germline, CDR1 is SGHTA and CDR2 FQGNSA. The CDR3 is 14 amino acids. The CDR3 DNA sequence: TGTGCCAGCAGCTTAGTAGGAGGGGGTCTAGAAGCTTTCTTT. As protein: CASSLVGGGLEAFF.

The sample holds a few counts of this clonotype. This rearrangement joins TRBV5-1 to TRBJ2-1, with D unclear. Trimming cost V 0 bases and J 0 bases, with 7 bases left between them. CDR1 and CDR2 (germline): SGHRS, YFSETQ. There are 15 residues in the CDR3. The chain's CDR3 is CASSLAISSYNEQFF. DNA of the CDR3: TGCGCCAGCAGCTTGGCAATAAGCTCCTACAATGAGCAGTTCTTC.

At least ten counts were recorded for this clonotype. The J gene is TRBJ2-4, the V gene TRBV2, with D possibly matching TRBD1 (6 bases). Germline loops: CDR1 SNHLY, CDR2 FYNNEI. V lost 5 bases, J lost 3 bases, and 14 bases lay in between. CDR3 length: 15 amino acids. CDR3 region: CASSPSLGGKNIQYF. CDR3 coding DNA: TGTGCCAGCAGTCCCTCCCTAGGGGGCAAAAACATTCAGTACTTC.

This clonotype was picked up a small number of times. The chain couples TRBV7-2 to TRBJ1-1; D is perhaps TRBD1 (6 bases). Trimming took 4 bases from V and 5 from J, leaving 17 bases between them. The CDR3 has 15 residues. Germline V lookup: CDR1 SGHTA, CDR2 FQGNSA. CDR3 protein: CASSSPGGPGTEAFF. CDR3 DNA sequence: TGTGCCAGCAGCTCGCCTGGGGGGCCGGGGACTGAAGCTTTCTTT. Looking up the rest from reference TRBV7-2 and TRBJ1-1 gives the full variable domain: GAGVSQSPSNKVTEKGKDVELRCDPISGHTALYWYRQSLGQGLEFLIYFQGNSAPDKSGLPSDRFSAERTGGSVSTLTIQRTQQEDSAVYLCASSSPGGPGTEAFFGQGTRLTVV.

This chain joins TRBV6-8 and TRBJ1-6, with D perhaps matching TRBD1 (5 bases). The CDR3 has 13 residues. In germline, CDR1 is MNHGY, CDR2 SAAAGT. Trimming cost V 6 bases and J 10 bases, with 13 bases left between them. CDR3 amino acids: CASSRDRGSPLHF. CDR3 nucleotide sequence: TGTGCCAGCAGCCGGGACCGGGGATCACCCCTCCACTTT.

This rearrangement joins TRBV20-1 to TRBJ1-6, with 8 bases lining up with TRBD1. This CDR3 contains 15 residues. CDR1 is DFQATT and CDR2 is SNEGSKA in the germline V gene (reference sequence). Losses at the gene ends were 1 base for V and 7 bases for J; bases not matched to a gene: 6. The CDR3 loop reads CSARAQGALNSPLHF. In DNA, the CDR3 is TGCAGTGCTAGAGCCCAGGGGGCTCTGAATTCACCCCTCCACTTT.